The 9 T cell receptor beta chains below all came from one sample that was sequenced in a study of cytomegalovirus exposure and HLA in healthy donors. The PCR had 60 Vbeta and 13 Jbeta primers. Sequencing was performed with immunoSEQ multiplex PCR; in TCRdb, only in-frame clones are kept and a portion is missing. The table includes some 80,000 clones, under 65% detected once. The sequencing sample was made of PBMCs. These receptor sequences come from a male donor in good health and CMV-seropositive.

V is TRBV4-1 and J is TRBJ2-3; possibly TRBD1 for D (6 bases). The CDR3 sequence is 14 residues long. The germline V gene has CDR1 MGHRA and CDR2 YSYEKL. Between the trimmed V and J ends, which lost 0 bases and 4 bases, there was a span of 8 bases. The CDR3: CASSQEPGADTQYF. The CDR3 region has the DNA TGCGCCAGCAGCCAAGAGCCAGGGGCAGATACGCAGTATTTT.

The chain combines TRBV11-2 with TRBJ1-4; 10 bases agree with TRBD1. This CDR3 is built from 17 residues. Germline assignment: CDR1 SGHAT and CDR2 FQNNGV. Germline trimming cut 5 bases from V and 5 bases from J; bases unmatched to any gene: 11. CDR3 sequence: CASSRWTGGERNEKLFF. The CDR3 DNA sequence: TGTGCCAGCAGCCGATGGACAGGGGGAGAACGGAATGAAAAACTGTTTTTT.

This clone showed up just once. V gene TRBV5-6 combines with J gene TRBJ2-3, with D possibly TRBD1 on 6 matching bases. The CDR3 spans 16 residues. Germline loops: CDR1 SGHDT, CDR2 YYEEEE. Between the trimmed V and J ends, which lost 4 bases and 0 bases, there was a span of 15 bases. CDR3 coding DNA: TGTGCCAGCAGCCAACAGGGCCTTTTTAGCACAGATACGCAGTATTTT. Translation: CASSQQGLFSTDTQYF.

V gene TRBV9 combines with J gene TRBJ2-1; the D is unclear. The CDR3 extends over 15 amino acids. The V end was cut by 4 bases, the J end by 0 bases, with 11 bases between. Germline CDR1 and CDR2: SGDLS and YYNGEE. The DNA for the CDR3 is TGTGCCAGCAGCTCTCTTGAGAGCTCCTACAATGAGCAGTTCTTC. It codes for CASSSLESSYNEQFF.

J is TRBJ2-5 and V is TRBV5-1; 7 bases match TRBD1. This CDR3 is 15 amino acids long. Per germline, CDR1 SGHRS and CDR2 YFSETQ. V lost 0 bases to trimming and J lost 2 bases; unmatched junction nucleotides: 4. In DNA, the CDR3 is TGCGCCAGCAGCTTGGACGGGACAGATCAAGAGACCCAGTACTTC. It specifies CASSLDGTDQETQYF. Supplemented by reference TRBV5-1 and TRBJ2-5, the full variable domain reads KAGVTQTPRYLIKTRGQQVTLSCSPISGHRSVSWYQQTPGQGLQFLFEYFSETQRNKGNFPGRFSGRQFSNSRSEMNVSTLELGDSALYLCASSLDGTDQETQYFGPGTRLLVL.

The gene calls are TRBV27 and TRBJ2-3; 8 nucleotides match TRBD2. The J segment lost 5 bases and the V segment lost 3 bases, leaving 7 bases of the junction unmatched. This CDR3 is built from 15 residues. The germline gives CDR1 MNHEY, CDR2 SMNVEV (reference sequence). CDR3 nucleotides: TGTGCCAGCAGTTTTAGGCGGGGGGCGGGAGATACGCAGTATTTT. This encodes CASSFRRGAGDTQYF.

This clone was observed a handful of times. The V call is TRBV4-3, the J call TRBJ2-7, with 7 positions matching TRBD1. Germline loops: CDR1 LGHNA, CDR2 YSLEER. Trimming removed 0 bases from V and 6 bases from J; junction bases left unmatched: 8. The CDR3 is 15 amino acids. CDR3 nucleotide sequence: TGCGCCAGCAGCCAAGATCCGACAGGGCCCTGCGAGCAGTACTTC. Its protein product is CASSQDPTGPCEQYF.

This clone was detected only a few times. The V and J genes are TRBV2 and TRBJ2-5, with 7 bases aligning to TRBD1. The CDR3 runs 18 residues. The V gene's germline CDR1 is SNHLY and CDR2 FYNNEI. The V and J ends lost 7 bases and 0 bases, in that order; junction bases with no gene match: 17. The CDR3, as DNA: TGTGCCAGCAACCATGGAAGGACGACAGGGATTGACCAAGAGACCCAGTACTTC. It codes for CASNHGRTTGIDQETQYF.

The CDR3 region has the DNA TGTGCCAGCAGCACCCGGACAGGGACCAATATCACAATGAACACTGAAGCTTTCTTT. Residues: CASSTRTGTNITMNTEAFF. The chain combines TRBV21-1 with TRBJ1-1; TRBD1, the D gene given by the table, was not confirmed from the DNA. TRBV21-1 is a pseudogene locus. The CDR3 totals 19 residues.